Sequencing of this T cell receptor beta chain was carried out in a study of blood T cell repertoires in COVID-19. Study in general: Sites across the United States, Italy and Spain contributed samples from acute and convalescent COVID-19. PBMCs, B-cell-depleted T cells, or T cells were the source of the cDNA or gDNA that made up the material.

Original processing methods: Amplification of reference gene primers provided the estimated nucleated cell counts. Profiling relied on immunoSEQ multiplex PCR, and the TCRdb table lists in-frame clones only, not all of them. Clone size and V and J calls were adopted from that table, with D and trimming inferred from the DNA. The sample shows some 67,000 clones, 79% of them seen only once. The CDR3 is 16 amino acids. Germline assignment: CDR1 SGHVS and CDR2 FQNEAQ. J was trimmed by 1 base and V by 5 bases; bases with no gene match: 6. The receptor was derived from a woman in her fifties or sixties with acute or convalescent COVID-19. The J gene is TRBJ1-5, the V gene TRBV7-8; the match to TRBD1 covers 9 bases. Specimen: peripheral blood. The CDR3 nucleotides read TGTGCCAGCAGCCCCCAGGGACAGGGAAGCAATCAGCCCCAGCATTTT. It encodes CASSPQGQGSNQPQHF.